This T cell receptor beta chain was recovered during a study of T cell repertoires in cytomegalovirus infection. As for the study in general: In public TCR beta signatures, there were indications of both CMV infection and matching HLA type.

Germline assignment: CDR1 SNHLY and CDR2 FYNNEI. The V end lost 7 bases, the J end lost 2 bases, and 6 bases lay between the germline ends. The CDR3 covers 11 residues. TCRdb re-called the reads with MiXCR, one entry per CDR3 protein. The table has some 600,000 distinct CDR3 sequences, roughly 26% seen once. This clonotype was detected only a few times. Its antigen is not known. Study-level points and caveats: It was HLA-C-restricted CMV-specific TCR beta clonotypes that dominated the response ex vivo.

The chain carries TRBV2 and TRBJ2-7; D remains unclear. Specimen: CD8+ T cells from PBMCs. This TCR was recovered from a human donor in good health (CMV status not recorded). Some clones in this sample may be carry-over from other donors' samples. The CDR3 DNA sequence: TGTGCCAGCACTGGGGCCTACGAGCAGTACGTC. Amino acids: CASTGAYEQYV.